This TCR beta chain was identified in a study of blood T cell repertoires in COVID-19. The CDR3 loop spans 14 amino acids. V lost 6 bases, J lost 0 bases, and 6 bases stayed unmatched. Germline values: CDR1 SQVTM, CDR2 ANQGSEA. The assay was immunoSEQ multiplex PCR, and TCRdb's table has in-frame clones only and misses some. Found here are 180,000 or so clones, roughly 83% of them singletons; the top ten hold around 5%. The chain uses TRBV29-1 and TRBJ2-3; 7 positions agree with TRBD2. The clonotype originates from a man aged 35 to 55 with acute COVID-19. The sequenced material came from PBMCs or T cells enriched from blood (not recorded which). The CDR3 sequence is CSVKAGSSTDTQYF. The CDR3 DNA reads TGCAGCGTGAAAGCGGGATCAAGCACAGATACGCAGTATTTT.